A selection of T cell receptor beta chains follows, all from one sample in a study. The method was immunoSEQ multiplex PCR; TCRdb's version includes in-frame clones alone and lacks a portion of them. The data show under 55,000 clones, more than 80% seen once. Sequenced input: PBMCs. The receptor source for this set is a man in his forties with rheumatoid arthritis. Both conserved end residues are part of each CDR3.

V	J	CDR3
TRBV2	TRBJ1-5	CASSVAAEPQHF
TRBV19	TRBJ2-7	CASQDLSSYEQYF
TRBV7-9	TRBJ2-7	CASSLEQAVPYF
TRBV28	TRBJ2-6	CASSLPGLGANVLTF
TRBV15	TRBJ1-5	CATSRDTGYNQPQHF
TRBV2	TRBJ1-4	CASSEAGTNNNEKLFF
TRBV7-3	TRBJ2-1	CASSLQTSGRASEQFF
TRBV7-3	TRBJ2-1	CASSSGLAGAEQFF
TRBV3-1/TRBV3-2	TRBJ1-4	CASSYQPGQGYQKLFF
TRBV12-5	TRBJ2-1	CASGLWQGTMRQFF
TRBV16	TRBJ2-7	CASSKDDRMVYEQYF
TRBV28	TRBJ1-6	CASSTARVVNSPLHF
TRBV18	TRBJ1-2	CASSPPGWRGYTF
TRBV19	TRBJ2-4	CASTPGTGGLAKNIQYF
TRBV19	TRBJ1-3	CASSRGYGNTIYF
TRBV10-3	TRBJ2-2	CAISGGLTGELFF
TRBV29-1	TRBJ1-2	CSVVRGQYYGYTF
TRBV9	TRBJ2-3	CASSVALQGKTDTQYF
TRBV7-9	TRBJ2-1	CASSLGRYYNEQFF
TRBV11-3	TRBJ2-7	CASSHTMTGGAEQYF
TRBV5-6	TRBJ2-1	CASSYWTSGGEQFF
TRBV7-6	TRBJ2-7	CASSSIGQNYEQYF
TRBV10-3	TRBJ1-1	CAIRNGRGENTEAFF
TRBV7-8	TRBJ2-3	CASRNSGGPTDTQYF
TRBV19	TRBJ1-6	CASSSEQLDNSPLHF
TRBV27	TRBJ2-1	CASSLGLGTYEQFF
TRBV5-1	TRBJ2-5	CASSSTGGNQETQYF
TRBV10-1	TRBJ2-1	CASSPGTPRKPSYNEQFF
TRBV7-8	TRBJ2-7	CASSGSAGTTTYEQYF
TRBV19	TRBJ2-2	CASSKIRTNTGELFF
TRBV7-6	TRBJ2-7	CASSFLARTGPYEQYF
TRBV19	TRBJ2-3	CASSMGAYGAQYF
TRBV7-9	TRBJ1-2	CASSKTGGGFGYTF
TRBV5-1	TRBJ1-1	CASTTGRGDTEAFF
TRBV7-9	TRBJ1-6	CASSHSRVGDNSPLHF
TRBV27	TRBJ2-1	CASSFHRVGNEQFF
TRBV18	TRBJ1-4	CASSPQGFTTNEKLFF
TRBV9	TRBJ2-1	CASSVAGREGNEQFF
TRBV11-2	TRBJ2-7	CASSLADSLNYEQYF
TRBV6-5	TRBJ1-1	CARRTVCRTEAFF
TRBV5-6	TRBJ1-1	CASSSYVTSNTEAFF
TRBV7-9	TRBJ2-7	CASGTVTYEQYF